The source of this TCR beta chain is a study of TIL therapy for anti-PD-1-resistant metastatic lung cancer. Turning to the study itself: Most patients had lung adenocarcinoma. Median tumor mutation burden was under 1.6 mutations per megabase.

Turning to this clone: The junction does not match germline at one end; this may be a read error.

This was the immunoSEQ v3 assay. Sequencing depth was around 1.9 million read pairs for survey level, roughly 4.5-6.5 million for deep. Data came from immunoSEQ multiplex PCR; TCRdb stores just in-frame clones and leaves some out. In the table there are 9,000 to 15,000 clones, approximately 80% of which are singletons. Time point reported: pre-treatment sample, taken before nivolumab and TIL therapy. This sequence originates from a person aged 25-85 years with non-small cell lung cancer. The sequencing used blood, collected at baseline.

CDR3 DNA: TGCGCCAGCAGCGATCACTCCTCCCAGGTCTTC. It encodes CASSDHSSQVF. The rearrangement uses TRBV5-1 and TRBJ2-1; no clear D gene. Germline CDR1 SGHRS, CDR2 YFSETQ. This CDR3 is built from 11 residues.